This T cell receptor beta chain was sequenced during a study of shared clonotypes between healthy human individuals. Each sorted subset replicate got 200 ng genomic DNA, tens of thousands of genomes. The assay was immunoSEQ multiplex PCR, and TCRdb's table has in-frame clones only and misses some. The sample yields around 180,000 clones, approximately 92% seen once. Turning to this clone: Its antigen is not known.

The CDR3 has 16 amino acids. Per the germline V gene, CDR1 is MNHEY and CDR2 is SMNVEV (reference sequence). V lost 6 bases to trimming and J lost 5 bases, with 22 bases between them. General observations from the study: Non-shared clonotypes showed lower generation probabilities than clonotypes common to all four donors.

This TCR was sampled from a woman aged 25-40 years in good health. J is TRBJ2-5 and V is TRBV27; D tentatively reads TRBD1 or TRBD2 (5 bases each). The sequenced sample consisted of naive CD4+ T cells sorted from blood. This sample's subset: CD45RA+ positively selected. CDR3 DNA sequence: TGTGCCAGCAGAAAACGGGTGGACGGGGCGGAGGAGACCCAGTACTTC. Residues: CASRKRVDGAEETQYF.